Following are 11 T cell receptor beta chains from one sample sequenced in a study of shared T cell receptors in the human thymus. Sequencing used immunoSEQ multiplex PCR; TCRdb keeps in-frame clones, though not all of them. The sample lists 500,000 to 750,000 clones; more than 75% were seen once. The same data also went into a second study, on human thymus T cells.

Material: thymocytes. Receptors originate from a boy less than two years old with a congenital heart defect.

The V gene is TRBV9, the J gene TRBJ1-1, with TRBD1 identical over 8 bases. Germline V gene data show CDR1 as SGDLS and CDR2 as YYNGEE. Trimming cost V 3 bases and J 4 bases; bases outside gene matches: 5. This CDR3 spans 14 amino acids. Here the CDR3 DNA reads TGTGCCAGCAGCGGAGCCAGGGGGCTCACTGAAGCTTTCTTT. It specifies CASSGARGLTEAFF.

This CDR3 is CASTAGTGKEKLFF. CDR3 nucleotide sequence: TGTGCCTCCACCGCCGGGACTGGAAAGGAAAAACTGTTTTTT. V is TRBV6-5 and J is TRBJ1-4; weak D call: TRBD1 (5 bases). This CDR3 region has 14 residues. Germline V lookup: CDR1 MNHEY, CDR2 SVGAGI. V lost 11 bases and J 8 bases, leaving 21 bases between the germline ends.

The chain carries TRBV19 and TRBJ2-7; 8 bases are shared with TRBD1. From germline, CDR1 is LNHDA and CDR2 SQIVND (reference sequence). J gave up 5 bases and V 5 bases, and 5 bases lay outside the gene matches. The CDR3 runs 13 residues. Here the CDR3 reads CASSSDRVNEQYF. The CDR3 DNA reads TGTGCCAGTAGTTCGGACAGGGTAAACGAGCAGTACTTC.

The CDR3 protein is CASSSRTSGDLTDTQYF. The CDR3, as DNA: TGTGCCAGCAGCTCCCGGACTAGCGGAGACCTCACAGATACGCAGTATTTT. The V call is TRBV7-3, the J call TRBJ2-3, with 10 positions matching TRBD2. The CDR3 extends over 17 amino acids. The V segment lost 4 bases and the J segment 2 bases; nucleotides outside the gene matches: 9. The germline V gene has CDR1 SGHTA and CDR2 FQGTGA. Full variable domain (rest looked up from reference TRBV7-3 and TRBJ2-3): GAGVSQTPSNKVTEKGKYVELRCDPISGHTALYWYRQSLGQGPEFLIYFQGTGAADDSGLPNDRFFAVRPEGSVSTLKIQRTERGDSAVYLCASSSRTSGDLTDTQYFGPGTRLTVL.

This rearrangement joins TRBV6-5 to TRBJ1-5, with D perhaps matching TRBD1 (5 bases). V was clipped by 6 bases and J by 5 bases, with 11 bases between them. CDR1 and CDR2 (germline): MNHEY, SVGAGI. The CDR3 is made up of 13 amino acids. As DNA, the CDR3 is TGTGCCAGCAGCCCCGACAGCCATCAGCCCCAGCATTTT. Protein sequence: CASSPDSHQPQHF.

The V and J genes are TRBV27 and TRBJ2-3; D might be TRBD2 (5 bases). Trimming pared 8 bases from V and 5 bases from J, leaving 14 bases between. Germline V gene lookup returns CDR1 MNHEY and CDR2 SMNVEV (reference sequence). This CDR3 spans 13 amino acids. DNA of the CDR3: TGTGCCAGCGGCCGAACTGAGGGAGATACGCAGTATTTT. Its translation: CASGRTEGDTQYF.

The CDR3: CASSYGRGTDTDTQYF. CDR3 nucleotides: TGTGCCAGCAGTTACGGGCGCGGGACGGACACAGATACGCAGTATTTT. The rearrangement joins TRBV6-6 to TRBJ2-3; D is perhaps TRBD2 (6 bases). The CDR3 contains 16 residues. CDR1 and CDR2 (germline): MNHNY, SVGAGI (reference sequence). V was trimmed by 2 bases and J by 2 bases, leaving 14 bases between them.

This clone was seen a single time. The chain joins TRBV28 to TRBJ2-5; D is unclear. The CDR3 has 13 residues. Germline lookup yields CDR1 MDHEN and CDR2 SYDVKM. V dropped 7 bases and J dropped 7 bases, with 16 bases sitting between them. CDR3 in DNA: TGTGCCAGCAAATCAGGTACTCCAAGGACCCAGTACTTC. Translation gives CASKSGTPRTQYF.

V is TRBV7-2 and J is TRBJ2-7; no clear D gene. V dropped 5 bases and J dropped 3 bases, with 17 bases sitting between them. This CDR3 is 15 amino acids long. The germline gives CDR1 SGHTA, CDR2 FQGNSA. CDR3 loop: CASSPAPWSSYEQYF. The CDR3 DNA follows: TGTGCCAGCAGCCCGGCGCCTTGGAGTAGCTACGAGCAGTACTTC.

Worth noting for this clone: This CDR3 is also generated by other DNA sequences in the sample. The CDR3, as DNA: TGTGCCAGCAGCCAAGGACTAGCGGGGACCTACGAGCAGTACTTC. Encoded protein: CASSQGLAGTYEQYF. The chain carries TRBV4-2 and TRBJ2-7, with TRBD2 matching over 11 bases. Germline V gives CDR1 LGHNA, CDR2 YNFKEQ. The ends lost 1 base at V and 2 bases at J; junction bases unmatched: 1. This CDR3 has 15 amino acids.

The chain recombines TRBV29-1 with TRBJ2-5; D possibly corresponds to TRBD1 (5 bases). The CDR3 is 13 amino acids. Germline loops: CDR1 SQVTM, CDR2 ANQGSEA. V shed 1 base and J shed 2 bases, with 8 bases lying between them. This CDR3 reads CSVEVQGQETQYF. In DNA, the CDR3 is TGCAGCGTTGAAGTGCAGGGTCAAGAGACCCAGTACTTC.